Below, 30 T cell receptor beta chains from the same sample are listed, as sequenced in a study of shared T cell receptors in the human thymus. Only in-frame clones appear in the TCRdb table, and some are missing; sequencing was by immunoSEQ multiplex PCR. The data hold hundreds of thousands of clones, with around 82% observed a single time. A further study also used this sample, focusing on human thymus T cells.

Material: thymocytes. These receptors came from a boy younger than two with a congenital heart defect.

This rearrangement joins TRBV9 to TRBJ2-7, with 8 bases matching TRBD2. Losses at the gene ends were 4 bases for V and 1 base for J; bases not matched to a gene: 13. This CDR3 is 17 amino acids long. The germline V gene has CDR1 SGDLS and CDR2 YYNGEE. CDR3 residues: CASSPSVGSGGSYEQYF. CDR3 nucleotides: TGTGCCAGCAGCCCGTCAGTTGGAAGCGGGGGATCCTACGAGCAGTACTTC.

This chain joins TRBV19 and TRBJ2-1; 13 bases line up with TRBD2. V was clipped by 5 bases and J by 10 bases; unmatched bases: 14. Germline V gene sequence: CDR1 LNHDA, CDR2 SQIVND (reference sequence). The CDR3 is 17 amino acids. CDR3 residues: CASSGVGLAGDIREQFF. Here the CDR3 DNA reads TGTGCCAGTAGTGGGGTAGGACTAGCGGGAGATATAAGGGAGCAGTTCTTC.

This sequence joins TRBV20-1 and TRBJ2-7; D possibly corresponds to TRBD1 (6 bases). Per germline, CDR1 DFQATT and CDR2 SNEGSKA (reference sequence). Trimming shortened V by 5 bases and J by 7 bases, and 12 bases separated the two germline ends. The CDR3 length is 11 residues. The CDR3 DNA reads TGCAGTGCTTCGGACAGTTCGGAGCAGTACTTC. Its translation is CSASDSSEQYF.

This sequence joins TRBV27 and TRBJ2-1, with 15 bases identical to TRBD2. V lost 4 bases to trimming and J lost 4 bases; unmatched junction nucleotides: 8. Germline CDR1 is MNHEY and CDR2 is SMNVEV (reference sequence). CDR3 length equals 18 residues. CDR3 amino acids: CASSYGLAGGLAYNEQFF. In nucleotides, the CDR3 is TGTGCCAGCAGTTACGGACTAGCGGGAGGGTTGGCGTACAATGAGCAGTTCTTC.

The rearrangement links TRBV13 to TRBJ1-2; 12 bases fit TRBD1. From germline, CDR1 is PRHDT and CDR2 FYEKMQ (reference sequence). The CDR3 has 16 residues. Unmatched junction bases numbered 10, after V lost 3 bases and J lost 8 bases. DNA of the CDR3: TGTGCCAGCAGCTTCACCCCCGGGACAGGGGGCGGCGGCTACACCTTC. Protein sequence: CASSFTPGTGGGGYTF.

The V and J genes are TRBV11-2 and TRBJ2-4; no definite D call. V dropped 0 bases and J dropped 2 bases, with 2 bases sitting between them. Germline values: CDR1 SGHAT, CDR2 FQNNGV. The CDR3 consists of 13 residues. CDR3 residues: CASSLDTKNIQYF. Written as DNA, the CDR3 is TGTGCCAGCAGCTTAGACACCAAAAACATTCAGTACTTC.

This clone was counted a single time. The J gene is TRBJ2-3, the V gene TRBV29-1; D is possibly TRBD2 (6 bases). This CDR3 has 11 amino acids. Trimming cost V 4 bases and J 8 bases, with 10 bases left between them. In germline, CDR1 is SQVTM, CDR2 ANQGSEA. CDR3 bases: TGCAGCGTTGGGGGGGTTGGTACGCAGTATTTT. Translated, it gives CSVGGVGTQYF.

The chain has TRBV5-4 and TRBJ2-3; D ambiguous. This CDR3 is built from 14 residues. Germline V gene data show CDR1 as SGHNT and CDR2 as YYREEE (reference sequence). Trimming shortened V by 0 bases and J by 1 base, and 6 bases separated the two germline ends. CDR3 in amino acids: CASSLDTGTDTQYF. For the CDR3, the DNA is TGTGCCAGCAGCTTGGATACAGGCACAGATACGCAGTATTTT.

This chain connects TRBV4-3 to TRBJ2-7; no reliable D call. CDR1 LGHNA and CDR2 YSLEER come from the germline V gene. This CDR3 has 13 amino acids. Between the trimmed V and J ends, which lost 0 bases and 4 bases, there was a span of 7 bases. CDR3 residues: CASSQERPYEQYF. CDR3 sequence (DNA): TGCGCCAGCAGCCAAGAGAGGCCATACGAGCAGTACTTC.

This clone was observed a few times. This chain links TRBV4-1 with TRBJ2-1; TRBD2 aligns across 8 bases. Germline lookup yields CDR1 MGHRA and CDR2 YSYEKL. V lost 0 bases, J lost 7 bases, and 5 bases stayed unmatched. The CDR3 has 15 amino acids. The DNA for the CDR3 is TGCGCCAGCAGCCAAGAATGCGGGAGGACGAATGAGCAGTTCTTC. Protein sequence: CASSQECGRTNEQFF.

This chain connects TRBV6-1 to TRBJ2-3, with a tentative D call TRBD1 (6 bases). CDR1 is MNHNS, CDR2 SASEGT, per germline. V lost 2 bases, J lost 0 bases, and 12 bases lay in between. This CDR3 spans 16 amino acids. The CDR3 sequence is CASSEKGETSTDTQYF. The CDR3 DNA follows: TGTGCCAGCAGTGAAAAGGGGGAAACTAGCACAGATACGCAGTATTTT.

Points on this clone: This is likely a read error, given that the CDR3 carries no conserved phenylalanine or tryptophan at its end. The chain employs TRBV5-4 and TRBJ1-2, with TRBD1 matching 7 bases. Germline assignment: CDR1 SGHNT and CDR2 YYREEE (reference sequence). Losses at the gene ends were 3 bases for V and 2 bases for J; bases not matched to a gene: 10. The CDR3 extends over 16 amino acids. CDR3 sequence: CASSSNHQDRNYGYTL. The CDR3 nucleotides are TGTGCCAGCAGCTCCAACCATCAGGACAGGAACTATGGCTACACCCTC.

The chain uses TRBV14 and TRBJ1-1; unclear D gene. The germline V and J ends were trimmed by 0 bases and 0 bases, with 5 bases remaining between them. This CDR3 contains 14 residues. Germline CDR1 is SGHDN and CDR2 is FVKESK. The CDR3 nucleotides read TGTGCCAGCAGCCAAGATAGCCTGAACACTGAAGCTTTCTTT. Amino acids: CASSQDSLNTEAFF. Filled out from reference TRBV14 and TRBJ1-1, the complete variable domain reads EAGVTQFPSHSVIEKGQTVTLRCDPISGHDNLYWYRRVMGKEIKFLLHFVKESKQDESGMPNNRFLAERTGGTYSTLKVQPAELEDSGVYFCASSQDSLNTEAFFGQGTRLTVV.

This chain connects TRBV7-3 to TRBJ2-3; possible D gene TRBD2, 5 bases. The CDR3 covers 13 residues. V lost 5 bases and J 1 base, leaving 7 bases between the germline ends. Per germline, CDR1 SGHTA and CDR2 FQGTGA. The CDR3 spells CASSRSGTDTQYF. The CDR3 DNA reads TGTGCCAGCAGCCGTAGCGGCACAGATACGCAGTATTTT. Using reference TRBV7-3 and TRBJ2-3 for the parts outside the CDR3, the full variable domain is GAGVSQTPSNKVTEKGKYVELRCDPISGHTALYWYRQSLGQGPEFLIYFQGTGAADDSGLPNDRFFAVRPEGSVSTLKIQRTERGDSAVYLCASSRSGTDTQYFGPGTRLTVL.

This clone showed up just a few times. This chain joins TRBV4-2 and TRBJ2-3; possible D gene TRBD2, 5 bases. In germline, CDR1 is LGHNA, CDR2 YNFKEQ. V lost 6 bases and J 5 bases, leaving 21 bases between the germline ends. This CDR3 region has 16 residues. The CDR3: CASSISTLARGDTQYF. CDR3 sequence (DNA): TGTGCCAGCAGTATCAGCACCCTAGCTCGCGGAGATACGCAGTATTTT.

The V and J genes are TRBV7-9 and TRBJ1-1; 7 nucleotides match TRBD1. Germline values: CDR1 SEHNR, CDR2 FQNEAQ (reference sequence). This CDR3 comprises 13 residues. J lost 3 bases, V lost 3 bases, and 1 base had no gene match. CDR3: CASSLTGYTEAFF. CDR3 nucleotide sequence: TGTGCCAGCAGCTTGACAGGGTACACTGAAGCTTTCTTT.

J is TRBJ2-7 and V is TRBV4-3; TRBD1 is a possible D gene (6 bases). The CDR3 loop spans 12 amino acids. Germline V CDR1 and CDR2: LGHNA, YSLEER. CDR3 DNA sequence: TGCGCCAGCAGCCAACCCGACAGGCCCTCCTTCGTC. As protein: CASSQPDRPSFV.

V usage is TRBV9 and J usage is TRBJ2-5; 10 bases map to TRBD2. The CDR3 runs 16 residues. Germline V gene lookup returns CDR1 SGDLS and CDR2 YYNGEE. Losses at the gene ends were 5 bases for V and 4 bases for J; bases not matched to a gene: 11. In DNA form, the CDR3 reads TGTGCCAGCAGTCAGAGGGAGGCTAGCGGGAGAGAGACCCAGTACTTC. Translated, it gives CASSQREASGRETQYF.

This clone turned up a few times. V is TRBV7-2 and J is TRBJ2-7; 10 positions agree with TRBD2. Germline V gives CDR1 SGHTA, CDR2 FQGNSA. This CDR3 comprises 17 residues. V trimming: 7 bases; J trimming: 1 base; junction bases outside the gene matches: 13. CDR3 sequence: CASTKEAGGPQSYEQYF. In nucleotides, the CDR3 is TGTGCCAGCACAAAAGAAGCGGGAGGGCCTCAGTCCTACGAGCAGTACTTC. The complete variable domain, with remaining parts taken from reference TRBV7-2 and TRBJ2-7, reads GAGVSQSPSNKVTEKGKDVELRCDPISGHTALYWYRQSLGQGLEFLIYFQGNSAPDKSGLPSDRFSAERTGGSVSTLTIQRTQQEDSAVYLCASTKEAGGPQSYEQYFGPGTRLTVT.

This clone was counted a single time. In nucleotides, the CDR3 is TGCGCCAGCAGCCGCATGGCGGGAGGATTCTACAATGAGCAGTTCTTC. It translates to CASSRMAGGFYNEQFF. The chain recombines TRBV4-3 with TRBJ2-1; TRBD2 matches 8 bases. This CDR3 comprises 16 residues. From germline, CDR1 is LGHNA and CDR2 YSLEER. Unmatched junction bases numbered 8, after V lost 4 bases and J lost 3 bases.

The CDR3 protein is CASSYQGGGNTEAFF. Written as DNA, the CDR3 is TGTGCCAGCAGTTACCAGGGAGGCGGGAACACTGAAGCTTTCTTT. The rearrangement uses TRBV25-1 and TRBJ1-1, with a tentative D call TRBD1 (5 bases). Trimming pared 5 bases from V and 1 base from J, leaving 14 bases between. CDR1 is MGHDK, CDR2 SYGVNS, per germline. This CDR3 is built from 15 residues.

CDR3 sequence: CASGGGSPNEQYF. CDR3 DNA: TGCGCCAGCGGGGGCGGGAGCCCCAACGAGCAGTACTTC. This chain connects TRBV10-1 to TRBJ2-7; a possible D gene is TRBD2 (7 bases). Germline V gene sequence: CDR1 WNHNN, CDR2 SYGVQD (reference sequence). This CDR3 comprises 13 residues. Trimming left V 8 bases short and J 5 bases short, with 16 bases between.

This chain connects TRBV5-1 to TRBJ2-2; 7 bases line up with TRBD2. Germline V gene data show CDR1 as SGHRS and CDR2 as YFSETQ. The ends lost 5 bases at V and 1 base at J; junction bases unmatched: 2. The CDR3 loop spans 14 amino acids. The CDR3 loop reads CASRCGGNTGELFF. The CDR3 coding sequence is TGCGCCAGCAGATGCGGGGGGAACACCGGGGAGCTGTTTTTT.

The chain couples TRBV16 to TRBJ1-1, with D unresolved. CDR3 length: 15 amino acids. Germline values: CDR1 KGHSY, CDR2 FQNENV. The V end was cut by 0 bases, the J end by 0 bases, with 8 bases between. The CDR3 reads CASSQSNRMNTEAFF. The CDR3 DNA sequence: TGTGCCAGCAGCCAATCGAACAGAATGAACACTGAAGCTTTCTTT.

This chain uses TRBV13 with TRBJ2-5, with 10 nucleotides matching TRBD1. J gave up 5 bases and V 5 bases, and 8 bases lay outside the gene matches. Germline CDR1 PRHDT, CDR2 FYEKMQ (reference sequence). This CDR3 is 15 amino acids long. The chain's CDR3 is CASSNGTGECETQYF. DNA for the CDR3: TGTGCCAGCAGCAACGGGACAGGGGAGTGTGAGACCCAGTACTTC.

The chain couples TRBV11-3 to TRBJ2-7; D is ambiguous. This CDR3 has 13 residues. The germline V gene encodes CDR1 SGHNT and CDR2 YENEEA. With 8 bases removed from V and 2 bases from J, the gap between germline ends came to 13 bases. CDR3 bases: TGTGCCAGCTCCCCCGACTTCCCCTACGAGCAGTACTTC. Translating it yields CASSPDFPYEQYF.

The V call is TRBV6-5, the J call TRBJ2-7; weak D call: TRBD2 (6 bases). Trimming pared 7 bases from V and 5 bases from J, leaving 21 bases between. CDR3 length equals 15 residues. CDR1 is MNHEY, CDR2 SVGAGI, per germline. The CDR3 loop is CASTQNKAGSNEQYF. In DNA form, the CDR3 reads TGTGCCAGCACTCAGAATAAGGCGGGAAGCAACGAGCAGTACTTC.

V gene TRBV5-6 combines with J gene TRBJ2-7; 9 bases are a match to TRBD1. This CDR3 comprises 15 residues. Per germline, CDR1 SGHDT and CDR2 YYEEEE. Losses at the gene ends were 4 bases for V and 2 bases for J; bases not matched to a gene: 7. The CDR3 here is CASSARTGATYEQYF. The CDR3 coding sequence is TGTGCCAGCAGCGCCAGGACAGGGGCGACCTACGAGCAGTACTTC.

The chain links TRBV6-6 to TRBJ2-7; 8 bases align to TRBD1. The CDR3 is 16 amino acids. The V segment lost 2 bases and the J segment 0 bases; nucleotides outside the gene matches: 6. Germline assignment: CDR1 MNHNY and CDR2 SVGAGI (reference sequence). The CDR3 DNA follows: TGTGCCAGCAGTTACGTCAGGGACAGGCCCTCCTACGAGCAGTACTTC. This codes for CASSYVRDRPSYEQYF.

In this sample, this clone turned up once. V and J are TRBV5-1 and TRBJ2-1, with 8 nucleotides matching TRBD2. Trimming cost V 6 bases and J 1 base; bases outside gene matches: 6. CDR1 is SGHRS, CDR2 YFSETQ, per germline. This CDR3 has 15 amino acids. Written as DNA, the CDR3 is TGCGCCAGCACCCCGGCGGGGGGTTCCTACAATGAGCAGTTCTTC. Protein sequence: CASTPAGGSYNEQFF.